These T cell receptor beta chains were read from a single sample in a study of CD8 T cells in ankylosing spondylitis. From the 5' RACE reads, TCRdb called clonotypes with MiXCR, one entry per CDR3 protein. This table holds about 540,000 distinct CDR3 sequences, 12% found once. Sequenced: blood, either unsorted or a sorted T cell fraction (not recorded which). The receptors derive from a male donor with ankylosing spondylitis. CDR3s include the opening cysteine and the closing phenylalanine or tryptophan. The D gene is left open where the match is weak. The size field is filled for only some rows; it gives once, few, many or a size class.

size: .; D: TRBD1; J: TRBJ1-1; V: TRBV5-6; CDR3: CASSLPTGSTEAFF; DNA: TGTGCCAGCAGCCTGCCGACAGGGAGCACTGAAGCTTTCTTT
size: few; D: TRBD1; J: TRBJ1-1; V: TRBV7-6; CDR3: CASSRYERTGSGEAFF; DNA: TGTGCCAGCAGCCGGTACGAGCGGACAGGGAGTGGTGAAGCTTTCTTT
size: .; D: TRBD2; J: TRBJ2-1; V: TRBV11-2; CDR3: CASSQLAGLYNEQFF; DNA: TGTGCCAGCAGCCAATTAGCGGGACTATACAATGAGCAGTTCTTC
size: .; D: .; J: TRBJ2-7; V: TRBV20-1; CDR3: CSASPPAPREQYF; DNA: TGCAGTGCTAGTCCCCCCGCCCCCCGCGAGCAGTACTTC
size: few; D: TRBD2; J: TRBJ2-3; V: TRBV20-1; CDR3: CSASMIGTSATDTQYF; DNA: TGCAGTGCTTCAATGATCGGGACTAGCGCCACAGATACGCAGTATTTT
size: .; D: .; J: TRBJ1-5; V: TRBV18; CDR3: CASSPPTGSGQPQHF; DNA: TGTGCCAGCTCACCCCCAACAGGGAGCGGTCAGCCCCAGCATTTT
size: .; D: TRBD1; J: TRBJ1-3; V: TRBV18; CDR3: CASSPLGQGPGNTIYF; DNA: TGTGCCAGCTCACCCCTTGGACAGGGGCCTGGAAACACCATATATTTT
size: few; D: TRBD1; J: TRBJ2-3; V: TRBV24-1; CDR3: CATSEGGQGTGTDTQYF; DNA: TGTGCCACCAGCGAGGGGGGACAGGGGACGGGGACAGATACGCAGTATTTT
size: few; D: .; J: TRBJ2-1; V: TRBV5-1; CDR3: CASSLEAYYNEQFF; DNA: TGCGCCAGCAGCTTGGAAGCATACTACAATGAGCAGTTCTTC
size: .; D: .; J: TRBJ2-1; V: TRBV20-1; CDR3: CSALNGLSSYNEQFF; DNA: TGCAGTGCTTTAAACGGACTGAGCTCCTACAATGAGCAGTTCTTC
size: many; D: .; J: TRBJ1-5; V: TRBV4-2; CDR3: CASSQNGGDQPQHF; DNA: TGTGCCAGCAGCCAAAACGGGGGGGACCAGCCCCAGCATTTT
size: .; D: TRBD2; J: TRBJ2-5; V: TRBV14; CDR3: CASSPLLAGDETQYF; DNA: TGTGCCAGCAGCCCCTTATTGGCGGGAGATGAGACCCAGTACTTC
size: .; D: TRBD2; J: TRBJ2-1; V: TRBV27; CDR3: CASSYPPGRANEQFF; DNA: TGTGCCAGCAGTTACCCCCCCGGGAGGGCCAATGAGCAGTTCTTC
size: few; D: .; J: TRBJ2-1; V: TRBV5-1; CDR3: CASSLVEGSYNEQFF; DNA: TGCGCCAGCAGCTTGGTGGAGGGGTCCTACAATGAGCAGTTCTTC
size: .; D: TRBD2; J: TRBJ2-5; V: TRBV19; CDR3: CATQTSGSGTQYF; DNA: TGTGCCACCCAGACTAGCGGGAGTGGGACCCAGTACTTC
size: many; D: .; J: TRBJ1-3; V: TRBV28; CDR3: CASSMGGPGNTIYF; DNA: TGTGCCAGCAGTATGGGGGGACCGGGAAACACCATATATTTT
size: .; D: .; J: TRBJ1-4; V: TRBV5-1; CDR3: CASSSSGREKLFF; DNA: TGCGCCAGCAGCTCTAGTGGGCGTGAAAAACTGTTTTTT
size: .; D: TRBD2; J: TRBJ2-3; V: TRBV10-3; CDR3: CAISGIERESGDSSDTQYF; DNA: TGTGCCATCAGTGGAATTGAGCGGGAGAGTGGAGATAGCTCAGATACGCAGTATTTT
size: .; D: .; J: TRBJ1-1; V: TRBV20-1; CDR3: CSASGLHYTEAFF; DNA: TGCAGTGCGTCGGGGCTACATTACACTGAAGCTTTCTTT
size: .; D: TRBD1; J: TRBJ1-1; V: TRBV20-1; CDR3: CSAKVSGTVNTEAFF; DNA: TGCAGTGCTAAAGTGTCAGGGACAGTGAACACTGAAGCTTTCTTT
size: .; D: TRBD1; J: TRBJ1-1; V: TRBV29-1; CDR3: CSGSDRGNTEAFF; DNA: TGCAGCGGGTCTGACAGGGGGAACACTGAAGCTTTCTTT
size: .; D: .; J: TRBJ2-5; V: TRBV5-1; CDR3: CASSSDLRRSQETQYF; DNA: TGCGCCAGCAGCTCGGACCTCAGGAGGAGCCAAGAGACCCAGTACTTC
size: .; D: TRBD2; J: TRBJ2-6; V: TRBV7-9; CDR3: CASSLRAGAGANVLTF; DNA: TGTGCCAGCAGCTTAAGGGCGGGGGCTGGGGCCAACGTCCTGACTTTC
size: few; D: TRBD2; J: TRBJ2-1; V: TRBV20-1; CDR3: CSASQGAGGNYNEQFF; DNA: TGCAGTGCCTCACAGGGTGCGGGAGGGAACTACAATGAGCAGTTCTTC
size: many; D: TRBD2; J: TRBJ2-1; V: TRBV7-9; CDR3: CASSLGLAGDEQFF; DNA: TGTGCCAGCAGCTTGGGACTAGCGGGCGATGAGCAGTTCTTC
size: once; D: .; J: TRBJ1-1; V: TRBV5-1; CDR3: CASSLYQGADTEAFF; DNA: TGCGCCAGCAGCTTATACCAGGGTGCGGACACTGAAGCTTTCTTT
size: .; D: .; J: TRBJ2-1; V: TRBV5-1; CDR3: CASSSLQGRGDEQFF; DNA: TGCGCCAGCAGCTCTTTACAGGGAAGAGGCGATGAGCAGTTCTTC
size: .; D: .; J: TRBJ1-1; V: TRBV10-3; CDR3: CAISDRTDEAFF; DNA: TGTGCCATCAGTGACCGGACAGATGAAGCTTTCTTT
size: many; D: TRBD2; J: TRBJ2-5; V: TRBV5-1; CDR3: CASSWGTRRPQETQYF; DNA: TGCGCCAGCAGCTGGGGGACTAGAAGGCCGCAAGAGACCCAGTACTTC
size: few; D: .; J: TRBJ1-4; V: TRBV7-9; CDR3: CASSLALPGQHNEKLFF; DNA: TGTGCCAGCAGCTTAGCGCTCCCTGGACAGCATAATGAAAAACTGTTTTTT
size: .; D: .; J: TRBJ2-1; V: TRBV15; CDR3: CATSIGGPYNEQFF; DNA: TGTGCCACCAGCATCGGCGGACCCTACAATGAGCAGTTCTTC
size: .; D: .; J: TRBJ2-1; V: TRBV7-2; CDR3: CASSFSKEYPNNEQFF; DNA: TGTGCCAGCAGCTTTTCAAAGGAATACCCTAACAATGAGCAGTTCTTC
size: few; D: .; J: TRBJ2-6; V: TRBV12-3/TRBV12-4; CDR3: CASSFLGSSGANVLTF; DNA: TGTGCCAGCAGTTTTCTGGGTAGCTCTGGGGCCAACGTCCTGACTTTC